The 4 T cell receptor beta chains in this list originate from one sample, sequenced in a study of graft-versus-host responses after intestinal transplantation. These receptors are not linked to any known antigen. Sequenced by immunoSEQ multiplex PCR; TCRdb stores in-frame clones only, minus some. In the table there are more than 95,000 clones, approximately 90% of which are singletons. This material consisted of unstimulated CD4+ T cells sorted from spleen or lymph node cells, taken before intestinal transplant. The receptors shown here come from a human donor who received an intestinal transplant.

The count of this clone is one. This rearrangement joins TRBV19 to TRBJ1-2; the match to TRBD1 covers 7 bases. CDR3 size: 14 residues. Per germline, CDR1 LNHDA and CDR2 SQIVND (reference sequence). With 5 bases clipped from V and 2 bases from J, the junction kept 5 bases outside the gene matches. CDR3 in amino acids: CASSPDRTNYGYTF. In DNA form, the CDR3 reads TGTGCCAGTAGTCCGGACAGGACCAACTATGGCTACACCTTC.

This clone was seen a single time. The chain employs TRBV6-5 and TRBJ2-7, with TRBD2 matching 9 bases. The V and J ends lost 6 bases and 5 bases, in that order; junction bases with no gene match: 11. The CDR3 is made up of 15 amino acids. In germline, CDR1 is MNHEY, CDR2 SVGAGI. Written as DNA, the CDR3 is TGTGCCAGCAGCTCCTACGAGCGGGAGGTCGACGAGCAGTACTTC. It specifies CASSSYEREVDEQYF.

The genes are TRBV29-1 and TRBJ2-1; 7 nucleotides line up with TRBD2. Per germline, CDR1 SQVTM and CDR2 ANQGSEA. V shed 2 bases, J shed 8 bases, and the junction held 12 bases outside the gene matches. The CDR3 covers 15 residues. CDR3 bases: TGCAGCGTTGAAAGCTATGGCGGGAGCGGCGATGAGCAGTTCTTC. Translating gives CSVESYGGSGDEQFF.

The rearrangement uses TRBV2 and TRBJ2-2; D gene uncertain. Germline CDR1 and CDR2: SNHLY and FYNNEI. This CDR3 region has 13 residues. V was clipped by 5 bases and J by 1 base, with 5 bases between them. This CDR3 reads CASSRWNTGELFF. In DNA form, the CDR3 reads TGTGCCAGCAGTCGGTGGAACACCGGGGAGCTGTTTTTT.